Listed below are T cell receptor beta chains from one sample, sequenced in a study of blood T cells in healthy people across ages. TCRdb processed the 5' RACE reads anew with MiXCR; each CDR3 protein has one entry. The repertoire includes around 1,900,000 distinct CDR3 sequences, roughly 43% of them detected once, and 23% sits in the top ten. The sequenced material came from blood. These TCRs come from a human donor in good health. Both conserved end residues are part of each CDR3. Each record gives: J gene, clone size, V gene, D gene, CDR3 protein, CDR3 DNA. A D gene is named only where the DNA matches it firmly. Some rows have no size entry. The others give once, few or many, or a class for an expanded clone.

j_call: TRBJ1-2
clone_size: few
v_call: TRBV24-1
d_call: .
cdr3_aa: CATSDLNDYGYTF
cdr3_nt: TGTGCCACCAGTGATTTAAACGACTATGGCTACACCTTC

j_call: TRBJ1-3
clone_size: .
v_call: TRBV6-6
d_call: .
cdr3_aa: CASSDRSGNTIYF
cdr3_nt: TGTGCCAGCAGCGATCGGAGTGGAAACACCATATATTTT

j_call: TRBJ2-1
clone_size: few
v_call: TRBV20-1
d_call: .
cdr3_aa: CSARNDDNEQFF
cdr3_nt: TGCAGTGCCAGGAACGACGACAATGAGCAGTTCTTC

j_call: TRBJ1-2
clone_size: .
v_call: TRBV29-1
d_call: .
cdr3_aa: CSVDRDLYGYTF
cdr3_nt: TGCAGCGTTGACAGGGATCTCTATGGCTACACCTTC

j_call: TRBJ1-1
clone_size: .
v_call: TRBV6-1
d_call: TRBD1
cdr3_aa: CASRYDRGIAEAFF
cdr3_nt: TGTGCCAGCAGATACGACAGGGGAATCGCTGAAGCTTTCTTT

j_call: TRBJ1-1
clone_size: .
v_call: TRBV4-2
d_call: .
cdr3_aa: CASSFRDPGGATEAFF
cdr3_nt: TGTGCCAGCAGCTTCCGGGACCCCGGGGGCGCCACTGAAGCTTTCTTT

j_call: TRBJ2-7
clone_size: .
v_call: TRBV29-1
d_call: .
cdr3_aa: CSVERDGPSYEQYF
cdr3_nt: TGCAGCGTTGAGAGGGACGGACCCTCCTACGAGCAGTACTTC

j_call: TRBJ2-3
clone_size: .
v_call: TRBV20-1
d_call: TRBD2
cdr3_aa: CSASGLAVTDTQYF
cdr3_nt: TGCAGTGCTAGCGGTCTAGCGGTCACAGATACGCAGTATTTT

j_call: TRBJ2-7
clone_size: few
v_call: TRBV5-1
d_call: TRBD1
cdr3_aa: CASSLDPGQGAVEQYF
cdr3_nt: TGCGCCAGCAGCTTAGACCCGGGACAGGGGGCGGTCGAGCAGTACTTC

j_call: TRBJ1-1
clone_size: .
v_call: TRBV29-1
d_call: .
cdr3_aa: CSVARGEAFF
cdr3_nt: TGCAGCGTTGCCAGGGGTGAAGCTTTCTTT

j_call: TRBJ1-6
clone_size: few
v_call: TRBV20-1
d_call: .
cdr3_aa: CSARGGGMDSPLHF
cdr3_nt: TGCAGTGCTAGGGGGGGAGGGATGGATTCACCCCTCCACTTT

j_call: TRBJ2-5
clone_size: few
v_call: TRBV2
d_call: .
cdr3_aa: CASSGAFSGVQETQYF
cdr3_nt: TGTGCCAGCAGCGGGGCCTTTAGCGGAGTCCAAGAGACCCAGTACTTC

j_call: TRBJ1-1
clone_size: .
v_call: TRBV12-3/TRBV12-4
d_call: TRBD1
cdr3_aa: CASSPQGQGMLAFF
cdr3_nt: TGTGCCAGCAGTCCCCAAGGACAGGGTATGTTAGCTTTCTTT

j_call: TRBJ2-1
clone_size: .
v_call: TRBV7-9
d_call: TRBD1
cdr3_aa: CASSWYGTGLYNEQFF
cdr3_nt: TGTGCCAGCAGTTGGTACGGGACAGGCCTCTACAATGAGCAGTTCTTC